One and the same sample provided the 3 T cell receptor beta chains below, sequenced in a study of T cell changes during pregnancy in multiple sclerosis. This table comes from immunoSEQ multiplex PCR, and its TCRdb copy is limited to in-frame clones, with some not included. This table has 25,000 to 35,000 clones, roughly 87% appearing once. Sequenced material: CD8+ T cells from peripheral blood mononuclear cells, taken in the second trimester of pregnancy. The receptor set was obtained from a female donor with multiple sclerosis, enrolled in a pregnancy study.

As DNA, the CDR3 is TGTGCCACCAGCAGGAACGGACAGGCCAATCAGCCCCAGCATTTT. Protein: CATSRNGQANQPQHF. The chain joins TRBV15 to TRBJ1-5; TRBD1 matches at 7 bases. The CDR3 loop spans 15 amino acids. Trimming removed 3 bases from V and 3 bases from J; junction bases left unmatched: 5. Germline V gene sequence: CDR1 LNHNV, CDR2 YYDKDF (reference sequence).

The rearrangement links TRBV9 to TRBJ1-3, with D possibly matching TRBD1 (6 bases). The CDR3 is made up of 14 amino acids. The ends were cut back, 6 bases at V and 0 bases at J, with 10 bases in the middle. In germline, CDR1 is SGDLS, CDR2 YYNGEE. The CDR3 spells CASTQDSSGNTIYF. CDR3 bases: TGTGCCAGCACTCAGGACAGCTCTGGAAACACCATATATTTT.

V gene TRBV7-9 combines with J gene TRBJ1-1; the D gene is possibly TRBD1 (6 bases). V was cut by 4 bases and J by 6 bases, with 9 bases left in between. The CDR3 totals 12 residues. Germline V gene lookup returns CDR1 SEHNR and CDR2 FQNEAQ (reference sequence). In nucleotides, the CDR3 is TGTGCCAGCAGCTATCAGGGGCCTGAAGCTTTCTTT. Protein product: CASSYQGPEAFF. Full variable domain (missing parts from reference TRBV7-9 and TRBJ1-1): DTGVSQNPRHKITKRGQNVTFRCDPISEHNRLYWYRQTLGQGPEFLTYFQNEAQLEKSRLLSDRFSAERPKGSFSTLEIQRTEQGDSAMYLCASSYQGPEAFFGQGTRLTVV.